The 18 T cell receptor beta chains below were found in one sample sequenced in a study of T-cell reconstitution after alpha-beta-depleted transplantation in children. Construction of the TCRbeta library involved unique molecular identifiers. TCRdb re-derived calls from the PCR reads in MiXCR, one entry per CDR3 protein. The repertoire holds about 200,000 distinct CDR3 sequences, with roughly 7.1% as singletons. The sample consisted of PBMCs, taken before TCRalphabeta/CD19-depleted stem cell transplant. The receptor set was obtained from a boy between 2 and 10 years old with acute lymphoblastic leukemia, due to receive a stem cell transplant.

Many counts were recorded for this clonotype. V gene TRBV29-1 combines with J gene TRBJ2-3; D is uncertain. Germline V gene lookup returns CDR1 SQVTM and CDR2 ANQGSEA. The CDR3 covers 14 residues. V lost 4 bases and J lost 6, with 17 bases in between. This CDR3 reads CSVGLGTPRDTQYF. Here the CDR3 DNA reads TGCAGCGTTGGATTGGGTACCCCGCGGGATACGCAGTATTTT.

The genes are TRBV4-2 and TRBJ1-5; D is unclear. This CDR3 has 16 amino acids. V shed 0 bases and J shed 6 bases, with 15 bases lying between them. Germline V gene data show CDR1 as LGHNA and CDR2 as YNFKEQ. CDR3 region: CASSQDHDNPGQPQHF. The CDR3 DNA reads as TGTGCCAGCAGCCAAGATCATGACAATCCCGGTCAGCCCCAGCATTTT.

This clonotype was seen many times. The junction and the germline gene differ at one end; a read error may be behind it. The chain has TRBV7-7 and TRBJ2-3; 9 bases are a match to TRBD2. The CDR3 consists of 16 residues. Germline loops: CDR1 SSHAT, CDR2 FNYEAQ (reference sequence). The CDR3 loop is CASSLTSGSSTDTQYF. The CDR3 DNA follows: TGTGCTAGCAGCCTAACTAGCGGGTCTAGCACAGATACGCAGTATTTT.

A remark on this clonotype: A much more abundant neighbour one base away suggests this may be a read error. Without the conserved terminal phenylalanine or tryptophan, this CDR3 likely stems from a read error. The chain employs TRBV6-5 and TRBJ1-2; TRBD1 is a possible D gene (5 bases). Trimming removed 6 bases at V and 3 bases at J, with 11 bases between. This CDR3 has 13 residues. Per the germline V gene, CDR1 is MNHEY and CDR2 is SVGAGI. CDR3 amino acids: CASSRVGDYGYTC. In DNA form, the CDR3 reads TGTGCCAGCAGCCGAGTGGGGGACTATGGCTACACCTGC.

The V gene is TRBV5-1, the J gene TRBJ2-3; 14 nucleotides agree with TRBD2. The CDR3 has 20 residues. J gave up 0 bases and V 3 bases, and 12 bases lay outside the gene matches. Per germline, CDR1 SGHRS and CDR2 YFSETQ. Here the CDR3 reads CASSYPPRLAGGRSTDTQYF. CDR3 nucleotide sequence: TGCGCCAGCAGCTACCCCCCGCGACTAGCGGGAGGGCGAAGCACAGATACGCAGTATTTT.

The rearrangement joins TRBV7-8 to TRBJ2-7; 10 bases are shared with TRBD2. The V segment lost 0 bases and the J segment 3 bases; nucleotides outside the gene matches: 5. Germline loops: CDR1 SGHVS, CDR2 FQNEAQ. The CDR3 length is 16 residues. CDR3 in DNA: TGTGCCAGCAGCTTAGCTCCCGGGACTAGCGTCTACGAGCAGTACTTC. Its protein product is CASSLAPGTSVYEQYF.

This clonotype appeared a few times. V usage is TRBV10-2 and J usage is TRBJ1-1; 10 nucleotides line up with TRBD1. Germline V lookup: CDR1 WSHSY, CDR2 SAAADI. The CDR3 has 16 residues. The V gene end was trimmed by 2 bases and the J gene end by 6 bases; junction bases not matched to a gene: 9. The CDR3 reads CASSEGTGAFGAEAFF. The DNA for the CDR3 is TGCGCCAGCAGTGAGGGGACAGGGGCGTTTGGGGCTGAAGCTTTCTTT.

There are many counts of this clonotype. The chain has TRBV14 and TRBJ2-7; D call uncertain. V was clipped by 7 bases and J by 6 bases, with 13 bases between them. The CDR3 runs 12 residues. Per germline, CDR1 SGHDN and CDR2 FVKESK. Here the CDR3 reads CASKASMGEQYF. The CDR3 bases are TGTGCCAGCAAGGCCAGCATGGGCGAGCAGTACTTC. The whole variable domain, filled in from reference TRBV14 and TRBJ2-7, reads EAGVTQFPSHSVIEKGQTVTLRCDPISGHDNLYWYRRVMGKEIKFLLHFVKESKQDESGMPNNRFLAERTGGTYSTLKVQPAELEDSGVYFCASKASMGEQYFGPGTRLTVT.

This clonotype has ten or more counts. CDR3 sequence (DNA): TGTGCCAGCAGCCTAAAGGGGGGAAACGAGCAGTACTTC. Translation gives CASSLKGGNEQYF. The chain has TRBV21-1 and TRBJ2-7; no check of the table's D call, TRBD1, against the DNA was made. TRBV21-1 is listed as a pseudogene. There are 13 residues in the CDR3.

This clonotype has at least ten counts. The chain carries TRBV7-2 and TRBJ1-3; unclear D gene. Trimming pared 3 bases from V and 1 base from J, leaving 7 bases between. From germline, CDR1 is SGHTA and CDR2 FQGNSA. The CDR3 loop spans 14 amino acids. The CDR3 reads CASSLRRSGNTIYF. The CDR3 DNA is TGTGCCAGCAGCTTGAGAAGGTCTGGAAACACCATATATTTT.

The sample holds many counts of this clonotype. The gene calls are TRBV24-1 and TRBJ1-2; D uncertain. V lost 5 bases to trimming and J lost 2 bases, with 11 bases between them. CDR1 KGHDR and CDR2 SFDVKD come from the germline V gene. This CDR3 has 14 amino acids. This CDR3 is CATSAPRVNYGYTF. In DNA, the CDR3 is TGTGCCACCAGTGCGCCCAGAGTGAACTATGGCTACACCTTC.

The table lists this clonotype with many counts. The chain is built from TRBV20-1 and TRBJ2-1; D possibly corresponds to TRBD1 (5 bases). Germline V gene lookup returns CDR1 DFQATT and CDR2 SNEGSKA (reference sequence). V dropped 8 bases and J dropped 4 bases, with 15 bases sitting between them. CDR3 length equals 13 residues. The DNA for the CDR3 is TGCAGTCCGGGTAGGGGATTATACAATGAGCAGTTCTTC. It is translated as CSPGRGLYNEQFF.

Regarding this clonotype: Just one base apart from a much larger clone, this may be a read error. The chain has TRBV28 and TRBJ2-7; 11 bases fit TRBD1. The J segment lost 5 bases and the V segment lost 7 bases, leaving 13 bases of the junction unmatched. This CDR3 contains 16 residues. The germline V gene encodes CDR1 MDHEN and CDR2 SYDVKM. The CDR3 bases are TGTGCCAGCAAAAAGTTTAGCGGACAGGGGGCCCACGAGCAGTACTTC. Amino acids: CASKKFSGQGAHEQYF.

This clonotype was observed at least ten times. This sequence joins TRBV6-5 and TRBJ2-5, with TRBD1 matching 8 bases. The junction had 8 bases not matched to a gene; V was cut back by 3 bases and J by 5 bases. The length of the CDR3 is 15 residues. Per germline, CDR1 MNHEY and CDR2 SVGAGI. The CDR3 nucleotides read TGTGCCAGCAGTTATTCTACAGGGGGTAGGGAGACCCAGTACTTC. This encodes CASSYSTGGRETQYF.

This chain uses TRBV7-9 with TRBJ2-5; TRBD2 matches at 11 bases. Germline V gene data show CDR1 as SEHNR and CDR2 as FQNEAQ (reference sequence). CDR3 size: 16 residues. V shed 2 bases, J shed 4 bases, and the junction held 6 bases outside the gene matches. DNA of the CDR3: TGTGCCAGCAGCTTAACTAGCGGGAGTGGAGGAGAGACCCAGTACTTC. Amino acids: CASSLTSGSGGETQYF.

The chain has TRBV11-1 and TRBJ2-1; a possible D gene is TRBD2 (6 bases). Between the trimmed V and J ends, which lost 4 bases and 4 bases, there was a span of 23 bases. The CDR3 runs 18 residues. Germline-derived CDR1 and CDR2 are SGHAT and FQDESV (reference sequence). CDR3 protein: CASSSSAQWRAKYNEQFF. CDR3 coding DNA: TGTGCCAGCAGCTCCTCTGCCCAGTGGAGGGCCAAATACAATGAGCAGTTCTTC.

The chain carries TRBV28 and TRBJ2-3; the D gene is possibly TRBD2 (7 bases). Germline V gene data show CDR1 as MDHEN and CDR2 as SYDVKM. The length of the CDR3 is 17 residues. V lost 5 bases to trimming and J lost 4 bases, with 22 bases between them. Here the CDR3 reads CASSAPQLGGGADTQYF. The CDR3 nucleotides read TGTGCCAGCAGTGCCCCCCAATTGGGCGGGGGCGCAGATACGCAGTATTTT.

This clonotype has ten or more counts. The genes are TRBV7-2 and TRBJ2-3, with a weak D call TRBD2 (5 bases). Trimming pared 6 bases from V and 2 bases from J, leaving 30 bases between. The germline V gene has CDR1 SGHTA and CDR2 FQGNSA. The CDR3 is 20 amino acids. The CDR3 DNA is TGTGCCAGCAGTTGGAAGGTGTTCGGGATACGACAAAAAAACACAGATACGCAGTATTTT. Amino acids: CASSWKVFGIRQKNTDTQYF.